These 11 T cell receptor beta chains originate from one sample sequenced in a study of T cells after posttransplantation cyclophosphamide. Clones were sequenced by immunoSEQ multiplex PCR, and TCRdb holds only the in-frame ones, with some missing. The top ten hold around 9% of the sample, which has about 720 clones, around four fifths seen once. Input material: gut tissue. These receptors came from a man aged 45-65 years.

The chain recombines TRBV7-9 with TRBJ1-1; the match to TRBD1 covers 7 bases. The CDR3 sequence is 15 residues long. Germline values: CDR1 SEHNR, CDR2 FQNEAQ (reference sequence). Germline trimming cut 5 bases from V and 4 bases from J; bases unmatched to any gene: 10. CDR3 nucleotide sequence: TGTGCCAGCAGCGCCGCCGGGACAGAGGGCACTGAAGCTTTCTTT. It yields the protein CASSAAGTEGTEAFF.

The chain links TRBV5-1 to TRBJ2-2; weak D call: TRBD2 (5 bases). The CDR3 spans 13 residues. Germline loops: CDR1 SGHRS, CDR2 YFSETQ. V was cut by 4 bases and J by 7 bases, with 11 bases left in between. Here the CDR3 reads CASSLDLFGELFF. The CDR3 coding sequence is TGCGCCAGCAGCCTGGACTTGTTCGGGGAGCTGTTTTTT. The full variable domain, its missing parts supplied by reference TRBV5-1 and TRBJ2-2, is KAGVTQTPRYLIKTRGQQVTLSCSPISGHRSVSWYQQTPGQGLQFLFEYFSETQRNKGNFPGRFSGRQFSNSRSEMNVSTLELGDSALYLCASSLDLFGELFFGEGSRLTVL.

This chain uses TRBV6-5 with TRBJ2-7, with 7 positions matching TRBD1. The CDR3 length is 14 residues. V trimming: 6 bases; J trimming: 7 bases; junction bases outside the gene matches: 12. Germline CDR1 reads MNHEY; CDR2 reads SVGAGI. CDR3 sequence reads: CASRKQGSPWEQYF. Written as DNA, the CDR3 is TGTGCCAGCAGAAAACAGGGGTCCCCTTGGGAGCAGTACTTC.

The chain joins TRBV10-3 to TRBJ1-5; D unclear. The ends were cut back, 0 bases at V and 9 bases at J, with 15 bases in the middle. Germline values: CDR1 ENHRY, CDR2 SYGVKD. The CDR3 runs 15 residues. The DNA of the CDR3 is TGTGCCATCAGTGAGTCCGGCGGCACCACGGGGCCCCAGCATTTT. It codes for CAISESGGTTGPQHF.

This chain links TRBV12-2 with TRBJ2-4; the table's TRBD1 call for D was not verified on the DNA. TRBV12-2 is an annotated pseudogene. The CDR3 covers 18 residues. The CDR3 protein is CASRLGTGEFGAKNIQYF. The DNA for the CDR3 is TGTGCAAGTCGCTTAGGGACAGGGGAGTTCGGCGCCAAAAACATTCAGTACTTC.

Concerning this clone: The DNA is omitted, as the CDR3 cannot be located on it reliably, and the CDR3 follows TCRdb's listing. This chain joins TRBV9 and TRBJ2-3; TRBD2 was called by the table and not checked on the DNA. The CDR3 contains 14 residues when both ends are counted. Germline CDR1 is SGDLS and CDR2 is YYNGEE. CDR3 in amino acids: CASSVGPGGDTQYF.

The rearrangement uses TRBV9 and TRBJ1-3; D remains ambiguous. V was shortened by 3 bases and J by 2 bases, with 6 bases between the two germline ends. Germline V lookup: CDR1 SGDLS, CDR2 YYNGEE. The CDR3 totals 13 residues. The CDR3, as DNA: TGTGCCAGCAGCGGGAGCGCTGGAAACACCATATATTTT. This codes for CASSGSAGNTIYF. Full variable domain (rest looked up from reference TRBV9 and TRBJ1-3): DSGVTQTPKHLITATGQRVTLRCSPRSGDLSVYWYQQSLDQGLQFLIQYYNGEERAKGNILERFSAQQFPDLHSELNLSSLELGDSALYFCASSGSAGNTIYFGEGSWLTVV.

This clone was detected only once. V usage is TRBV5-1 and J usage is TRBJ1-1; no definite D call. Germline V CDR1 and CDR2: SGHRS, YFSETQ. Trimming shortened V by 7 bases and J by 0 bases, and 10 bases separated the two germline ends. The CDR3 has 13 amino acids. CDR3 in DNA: TGCGCCAGCCGGAGGGAGATGAACACTGAAGCTTTCTTT. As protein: CASRREMNTEAFF.

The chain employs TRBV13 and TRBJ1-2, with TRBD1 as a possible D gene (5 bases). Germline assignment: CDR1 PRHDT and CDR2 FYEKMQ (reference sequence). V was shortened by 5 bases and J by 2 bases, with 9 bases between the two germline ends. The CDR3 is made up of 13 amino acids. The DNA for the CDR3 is TGTGCCAGCAGCCCGGGGGACAACTATGGCTACACCTTC. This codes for CASSPGDNYGYTF.

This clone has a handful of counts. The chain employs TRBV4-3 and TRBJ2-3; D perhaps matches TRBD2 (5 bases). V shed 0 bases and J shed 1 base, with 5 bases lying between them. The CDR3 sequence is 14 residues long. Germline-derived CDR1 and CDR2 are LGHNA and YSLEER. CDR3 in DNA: TGCGCCAGCAGCCAAGACGGGGGCACAGATACGCAGTATTTT. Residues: CASSQDGGTDTQYF.

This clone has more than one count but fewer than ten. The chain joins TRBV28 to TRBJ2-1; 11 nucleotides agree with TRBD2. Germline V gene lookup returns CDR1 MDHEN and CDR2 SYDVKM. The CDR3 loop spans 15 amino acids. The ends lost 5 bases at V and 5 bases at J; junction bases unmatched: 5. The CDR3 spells CASSPTTSGNNEQFF. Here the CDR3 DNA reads TGTGCCAGCAGTCCAACGACTAGCGGGAACAATGAGCAGTTCTTC.